This is a list of T cell receptor beta chains from one sample in a study of blood T cell repertoires in COVID-19. Here immunoSEQ multiplex PCR was the method, and the copy in TCRdb shows in-frame clones only, minus some. The sample lists around 160,000 clones; roughly 89% were seen once. Material: PBMCs or T cells enriched from blood (not recorded which). The source of these receptors is a woman between 45 and 65 years old who had been exposed to COVID-19. CDR3s leave out the opening cysteine and the closing phenylalanine or tryptophan.

V gene,CDR3 protein
TRBV15,ATSREKGVSYEQY
TRBV5-1,ASSLAVNTGELF
TRBV6-5,ASFSPAGVNEQF
TRBV3-1/TRBV3-2,AVGGVDTEAF
TRBV2,ASSASGETQY
TRBV19,ASSILTGQHEF
TRBV9,ASSVVIRPTEAF
TRBV9,ASSEGLLNTGELF
TRBV5-1,ASSLAGVGTEAF
TRBV19,ASKLVEQPNTEAF
TRBV11-2,ASSFQGLRGNTIY
TRBV19,VSSGRTFNEQF
TRBV14,ASSQGLALPAF
TRBV11-2,ASSLTPLTSYNEQF
TRBV2,ASRGPTWTSGDNEQF
TRBV25-1,ASSFGGIRTEAF
TRBV11-2,ASSLGLDRKVIGYT
TRBV3-1/TRBV3-2,ASSPARRPGGWCSYEQY